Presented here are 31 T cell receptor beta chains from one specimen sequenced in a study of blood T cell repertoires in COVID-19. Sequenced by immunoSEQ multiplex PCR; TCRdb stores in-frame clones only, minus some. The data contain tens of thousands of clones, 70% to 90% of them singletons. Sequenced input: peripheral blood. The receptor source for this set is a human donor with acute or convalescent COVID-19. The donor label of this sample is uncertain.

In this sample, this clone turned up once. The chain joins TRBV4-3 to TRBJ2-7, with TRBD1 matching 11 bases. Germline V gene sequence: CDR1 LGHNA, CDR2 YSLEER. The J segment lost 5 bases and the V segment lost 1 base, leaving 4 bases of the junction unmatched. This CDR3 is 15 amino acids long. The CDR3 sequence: CASSQGGTGGHEQYF. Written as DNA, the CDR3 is TGCGCCAGCAGCCAAGGGGGGACAGGGGGTCACGAGCAGTACTTC.

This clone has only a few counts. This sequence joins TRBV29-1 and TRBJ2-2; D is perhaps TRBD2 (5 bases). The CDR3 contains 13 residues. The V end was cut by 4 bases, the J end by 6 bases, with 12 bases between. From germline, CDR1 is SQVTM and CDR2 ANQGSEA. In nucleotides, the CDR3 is TGCAGCGTTGCGGGGTCCTCCGCCGGGGAGCTGTTTTTT. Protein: CSVAGSSAGELFF.

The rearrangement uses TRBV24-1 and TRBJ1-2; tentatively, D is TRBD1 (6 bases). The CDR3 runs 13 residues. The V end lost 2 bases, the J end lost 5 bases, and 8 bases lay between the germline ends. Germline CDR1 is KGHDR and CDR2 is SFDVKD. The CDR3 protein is CATSDWTDYGYTF. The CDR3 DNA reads TGTGCCACCAGTGATTGGACAGATTATGGCTACACCTTC.

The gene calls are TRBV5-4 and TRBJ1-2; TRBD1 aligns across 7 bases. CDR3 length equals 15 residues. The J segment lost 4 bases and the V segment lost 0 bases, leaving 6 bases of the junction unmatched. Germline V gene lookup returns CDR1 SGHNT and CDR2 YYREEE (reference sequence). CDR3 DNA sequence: TGTGCCAGCAGCTTGGGGGGGACAGAAGCCTATGGCTACACCTTC. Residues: CASSLGGTEAYGYTF.

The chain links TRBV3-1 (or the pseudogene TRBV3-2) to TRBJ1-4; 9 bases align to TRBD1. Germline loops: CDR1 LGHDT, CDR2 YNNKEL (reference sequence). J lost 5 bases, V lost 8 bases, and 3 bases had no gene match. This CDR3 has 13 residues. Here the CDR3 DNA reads TGTGCCAGCCGACAGGGGGGGAATGAAAAACTGTTTTTT. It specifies CASRQGGNEKLFF.

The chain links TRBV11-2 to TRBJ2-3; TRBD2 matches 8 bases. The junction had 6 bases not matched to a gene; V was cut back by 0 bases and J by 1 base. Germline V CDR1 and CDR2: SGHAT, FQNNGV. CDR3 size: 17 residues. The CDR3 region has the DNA TGTGCCAGCAGCTTAGACCAGCGGGGGTTCGGCACAGATACGCAGTATTTT. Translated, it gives CASSLDQRGFGTDTQYF.

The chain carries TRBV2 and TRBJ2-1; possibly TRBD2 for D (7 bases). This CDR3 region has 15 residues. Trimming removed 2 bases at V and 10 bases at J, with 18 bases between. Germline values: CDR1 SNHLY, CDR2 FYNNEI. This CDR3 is CASSERAGALWEQFF. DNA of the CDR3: TGTGCCAGCAGTGAAAGGGCGGGGGCCCTCTGGGAGCAGTTCTTC. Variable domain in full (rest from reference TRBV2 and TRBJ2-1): EPEVTQTPSHQVTQMGQEVILRCVPISNHLYFYWYRQILGQKVEFLVSFYNNEISEKSEIFDDQFSVERPDGSNFTLKIRSTKLEDSAMYFCASSERAGALWEQFFGPGTRLTVL.

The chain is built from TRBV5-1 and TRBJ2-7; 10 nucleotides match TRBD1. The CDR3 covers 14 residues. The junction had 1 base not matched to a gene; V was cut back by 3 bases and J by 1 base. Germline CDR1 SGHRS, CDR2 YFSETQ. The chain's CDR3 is CASSWGQGSYEQYF. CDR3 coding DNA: TGCGCCAGCAGCTGGGGACAGGGGTCCTACGAGCAGTACTTC.

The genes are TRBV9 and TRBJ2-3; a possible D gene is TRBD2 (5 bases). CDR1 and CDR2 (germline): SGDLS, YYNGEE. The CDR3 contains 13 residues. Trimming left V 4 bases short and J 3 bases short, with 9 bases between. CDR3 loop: CASSFTGTDTQYF. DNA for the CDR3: TGTGCCAGCAGCTTCACGGGAACAGATACGCAGTATTTT.

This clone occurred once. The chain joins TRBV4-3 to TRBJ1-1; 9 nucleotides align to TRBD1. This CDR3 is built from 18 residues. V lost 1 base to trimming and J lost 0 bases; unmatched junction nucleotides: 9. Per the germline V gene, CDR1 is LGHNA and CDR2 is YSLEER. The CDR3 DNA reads TGCGCCAGCAGCCAAGGGACGGGACAGGGTTCTCTGAACACTGAAGCTTTCTTT. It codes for CASSQGTGQGSLNTEAFF.

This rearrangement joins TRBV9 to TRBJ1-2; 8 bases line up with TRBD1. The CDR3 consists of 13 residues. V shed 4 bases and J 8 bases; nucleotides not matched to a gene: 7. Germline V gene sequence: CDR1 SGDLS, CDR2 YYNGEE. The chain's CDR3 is CASSPDRGSGYTF. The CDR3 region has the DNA TGTGCCAGCAGCCCCGACAGGGGAAGCGGCTACACCTTC.

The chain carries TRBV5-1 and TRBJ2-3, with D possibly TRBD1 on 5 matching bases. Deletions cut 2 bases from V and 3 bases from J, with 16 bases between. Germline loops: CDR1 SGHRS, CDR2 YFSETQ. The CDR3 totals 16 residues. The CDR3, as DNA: TGCGCCAGCAGCTTAGCCGCAGGGATGCGGACAGATACGCAGTATTTT. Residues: CASSLAAGMRTDTQYF.

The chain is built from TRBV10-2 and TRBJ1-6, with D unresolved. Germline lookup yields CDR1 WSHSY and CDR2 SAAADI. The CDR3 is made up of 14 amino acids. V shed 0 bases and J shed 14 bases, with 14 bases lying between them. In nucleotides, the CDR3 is TGCGCCAGCAGTGAGTCGCCAGGTCCCCGGACCCTCCACTTT. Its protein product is CASSESPGPRTLHF.

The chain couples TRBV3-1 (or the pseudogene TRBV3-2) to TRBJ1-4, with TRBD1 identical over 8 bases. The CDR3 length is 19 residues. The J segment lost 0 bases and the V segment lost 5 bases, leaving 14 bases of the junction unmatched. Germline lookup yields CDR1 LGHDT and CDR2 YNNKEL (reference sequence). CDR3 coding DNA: TGTGCCAGCAGCTCAGTTTGGGTCCCGGGACAGGCAACTAATGAAAAACTGTTTTTT. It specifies CASSSVWVPGQATNEKLFF.

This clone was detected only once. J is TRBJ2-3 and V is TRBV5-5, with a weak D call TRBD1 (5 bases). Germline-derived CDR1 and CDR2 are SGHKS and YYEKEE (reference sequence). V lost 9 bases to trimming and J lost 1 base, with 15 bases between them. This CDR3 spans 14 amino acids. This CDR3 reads CANSLAGRTDTQYF. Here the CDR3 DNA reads TGTGCCAATTCTCTTGCAGGGCGCACAGATACGCAGTATTTT.

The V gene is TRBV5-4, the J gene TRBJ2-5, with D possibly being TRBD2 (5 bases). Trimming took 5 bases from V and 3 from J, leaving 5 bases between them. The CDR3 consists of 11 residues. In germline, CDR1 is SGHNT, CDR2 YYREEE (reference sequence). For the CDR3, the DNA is TGTGCCAGCAGGAGGGAAGAGACCCAGTACTTC. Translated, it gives CASRREETQYF.

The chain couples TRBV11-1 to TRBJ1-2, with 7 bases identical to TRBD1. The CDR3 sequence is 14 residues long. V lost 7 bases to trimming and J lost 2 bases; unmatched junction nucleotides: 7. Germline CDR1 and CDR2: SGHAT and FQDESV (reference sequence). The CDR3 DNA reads TGTGCCAGCAAGTTTACAGGGGCGAACTATGGCTACACCTTC. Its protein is CASKFTGANYGYTF.

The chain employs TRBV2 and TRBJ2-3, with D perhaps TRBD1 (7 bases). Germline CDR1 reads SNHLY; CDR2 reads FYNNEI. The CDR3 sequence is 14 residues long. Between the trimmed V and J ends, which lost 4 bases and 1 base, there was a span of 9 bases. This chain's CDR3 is CASSGRGRTDTQYF. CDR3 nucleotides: TGTGCCAGCAGTGGGAGGGGGCGCACAGATACGCAGTATTTT. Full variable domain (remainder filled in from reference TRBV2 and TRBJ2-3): EPEVTQTPSHQVTQMGQEVILRCVPISNHLYFYWYRQILGQKVEFLVSFYNNEISEKSEIFDDQFSVERPDGSNFTLKIRSTKLEDSAMYFCASSGRGRTDTQYFGPGTRLTVL.

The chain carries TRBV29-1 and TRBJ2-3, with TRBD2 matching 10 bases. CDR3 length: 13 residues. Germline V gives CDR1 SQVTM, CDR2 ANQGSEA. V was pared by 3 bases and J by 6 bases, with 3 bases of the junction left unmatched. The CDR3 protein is CSVESGGVDTQYF. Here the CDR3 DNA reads TGCAGCGTTGAGAGCGGGGGGGTGGATACGCAGTATTTT.

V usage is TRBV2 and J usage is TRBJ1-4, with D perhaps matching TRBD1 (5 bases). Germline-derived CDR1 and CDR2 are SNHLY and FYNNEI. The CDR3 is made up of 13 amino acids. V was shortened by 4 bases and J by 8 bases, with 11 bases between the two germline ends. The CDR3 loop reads CASSGRAREKLFF. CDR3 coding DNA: TGTGCCAGCAGTGGCAGGGCCCGGGAAAAACTGTTTTTT.

CDR3 loop: CASGLEPGQGSYEQYF. As DNA, the CDR3 is TGTGCTAGTGGTTTGGAACCGGGACAGGGGTCCTACGAGCAGTACTTC. The J gene is TRBJ2-7, the V gene TRBV12-5; 10 nucleotides agree with TRBD1. This CDR3 has 16 amino acids. CDR1 is LGHNT, CDR2 FRNRAP, per germline. The V gene end was trimmed by 1 base and the J gene end by 1 base; junction bases not matched to a gene: 4.

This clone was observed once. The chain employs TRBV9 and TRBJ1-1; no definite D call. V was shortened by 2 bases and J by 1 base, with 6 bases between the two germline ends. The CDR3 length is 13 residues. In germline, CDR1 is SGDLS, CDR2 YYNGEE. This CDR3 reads CASSVSKNTEAFF. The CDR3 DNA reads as TGTGCCAGCAGCGTGTCTAAGAACACTGAAGCTTTCTTT.

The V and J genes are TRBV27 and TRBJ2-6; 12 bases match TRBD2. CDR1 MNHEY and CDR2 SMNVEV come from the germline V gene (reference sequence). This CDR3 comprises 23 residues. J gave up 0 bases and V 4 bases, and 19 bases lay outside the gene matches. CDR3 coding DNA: TGTGCCAGCAGTTCCCCGTCCCTAACTCCTAGCGGGGGGGATATCTCTGGGGCCAACGTCCTGACTTTC. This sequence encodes CASSSPSLTPSGGDISGANVLTF.

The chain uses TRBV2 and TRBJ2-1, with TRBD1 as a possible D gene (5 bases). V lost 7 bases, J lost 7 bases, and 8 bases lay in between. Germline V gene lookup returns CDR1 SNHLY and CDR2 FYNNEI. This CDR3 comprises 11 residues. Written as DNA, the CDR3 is TGTGCCAGCAAGCAGGGTAATGAGCAGTTCTTC. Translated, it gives CASKQGNEQFF.

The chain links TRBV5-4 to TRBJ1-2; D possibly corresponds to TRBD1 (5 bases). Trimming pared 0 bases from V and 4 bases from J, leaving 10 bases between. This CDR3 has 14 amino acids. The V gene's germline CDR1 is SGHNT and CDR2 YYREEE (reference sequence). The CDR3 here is CASSLEGMAYGYTF. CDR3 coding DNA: TGTGCCAGCAGCTTGGAGGGGATGGCCTATGGCTACACCTTC.

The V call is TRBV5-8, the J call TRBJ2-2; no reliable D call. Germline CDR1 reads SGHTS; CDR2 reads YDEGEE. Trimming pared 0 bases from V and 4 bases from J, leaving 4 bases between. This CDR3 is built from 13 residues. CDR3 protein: CASSLAITGELFF. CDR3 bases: TGTGCCAGCAGCTTGGCAATCACCGGGGAGCTGTTTTTT.

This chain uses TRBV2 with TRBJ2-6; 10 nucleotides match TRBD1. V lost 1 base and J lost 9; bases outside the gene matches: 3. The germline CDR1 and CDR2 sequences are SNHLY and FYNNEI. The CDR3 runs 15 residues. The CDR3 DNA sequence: TGTGCCAGCAGTGAAGGGGACAGGGGTGGCAACGTCCTGACTTTC. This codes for CASSEGDRGGNVLTF.

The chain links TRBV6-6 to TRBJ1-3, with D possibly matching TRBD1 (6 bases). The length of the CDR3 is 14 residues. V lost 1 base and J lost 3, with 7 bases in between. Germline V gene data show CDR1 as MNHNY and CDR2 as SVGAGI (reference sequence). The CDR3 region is CASSYWTDGNTIYF. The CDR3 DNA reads TGTGCCAGCAGTTACTGGACAGATGGAAACACCATATATTTT.

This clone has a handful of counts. CDR3 region: CASSYNRPRGEAFF. The CDR3 DNA sequence: TGTGCCAGCAGTTACAACCGTCCCAGGGGTGAAGCTTTCTTT. The chain links TRBV6-2 or TRBV6-3 to TRBJ1-1; tentative D call: TRBD1 (6 bases). In germline, CDR1 is MNHEY, CDR2 SVGEGT. Between the trimmed V and J ends, which lost 2 bases and 7 bases, there was a span of 14 bases. There are 14 residues in the CDR3.

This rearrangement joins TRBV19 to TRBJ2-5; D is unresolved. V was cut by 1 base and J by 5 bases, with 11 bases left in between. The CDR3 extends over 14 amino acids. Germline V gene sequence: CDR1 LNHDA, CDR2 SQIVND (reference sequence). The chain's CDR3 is CASSIVGTGETQYF. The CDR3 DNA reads TGTGCCAGTAGTATAGTGGGTACCGGGGAGACCCAGTACTTC. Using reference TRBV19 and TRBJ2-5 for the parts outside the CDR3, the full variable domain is DGGITQSPKYLFRKEGQNVTLSCEQNLNHDAMYWYRQDPGQGLRLIYYSQIVNDFQKGDIAEGYSVSREKKESFPLTVTSAQKNPTAFYLCASSIVGTGETQYFGPGTRLLVL.

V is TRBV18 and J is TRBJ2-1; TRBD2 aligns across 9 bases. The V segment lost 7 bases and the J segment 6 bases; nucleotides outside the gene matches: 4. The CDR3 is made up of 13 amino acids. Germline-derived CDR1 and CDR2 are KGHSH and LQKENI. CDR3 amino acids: CASFSSGVNEQFF. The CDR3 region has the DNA TGTGCCAGCTTCTCTAGCGGGGTCAATGAGCAGTTCTTC.